The clone carrying this T cell receptor (beta chain) has a handful of counts. The sample originates from a study of blood T cell repertoires in COVID-19. Authors' methods: Reference gene primer amplification gave nucleated cell count estimates. Using immunoSEQ multiplex PCR, the repertoire was profiled, and TCRdb retains in-frame clones only, with some absent. The V and J calls and clone size are taken from that table; D and trimming were inferred from the DNA. The table shows 150,000 to 200,000 clones, with approximately 73% occurring only once. The sequenced sample consisted of PBMCs or T cells enriched from blood (not recorded which). This sequence originates from a woman in her forties or fifties with acute COVID-19.

The CDR3 is CASSLGGAGANVLTF. DNA of the CDR3: TGCGCCAGCAGCTTAGGGGGCGCTGGGGCCAACGTCCTGACTTTC. This chain joins TRBV5-1 and TRBJ2-6; 7 positions agree with TRBD1. The V and J ends lost 2 bases and 2 bases, in that order; junction bases with no gene match: 1. CDR3 length: 15 amino acids. The germline gives CDR1 SGHRS, CDR2 YFSETQ.